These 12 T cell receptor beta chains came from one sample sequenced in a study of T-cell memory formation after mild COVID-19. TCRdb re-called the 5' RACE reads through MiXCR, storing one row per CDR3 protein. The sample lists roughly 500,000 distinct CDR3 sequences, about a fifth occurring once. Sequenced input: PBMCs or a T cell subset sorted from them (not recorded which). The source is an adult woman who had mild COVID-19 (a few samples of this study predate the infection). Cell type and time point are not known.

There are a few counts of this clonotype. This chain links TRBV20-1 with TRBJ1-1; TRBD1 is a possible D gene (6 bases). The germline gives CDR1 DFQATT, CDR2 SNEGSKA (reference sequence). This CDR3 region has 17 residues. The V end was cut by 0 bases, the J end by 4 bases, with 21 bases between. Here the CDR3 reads CSARDSGYWGRITEAFF. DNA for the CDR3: TGCAGTGCTAGAGATTCGGGTTATTGGGGGCGAATCACTGAAGCTTTCTTT.

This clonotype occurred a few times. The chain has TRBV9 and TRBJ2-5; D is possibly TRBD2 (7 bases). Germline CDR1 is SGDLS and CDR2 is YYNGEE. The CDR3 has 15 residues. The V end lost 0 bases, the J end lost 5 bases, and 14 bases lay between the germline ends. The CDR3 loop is CASSVAAGARETQYF. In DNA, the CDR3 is TGTGCCAGCAGCGTAGCTGCGGGGGCGCGGGAGACCCAGTACTTC.

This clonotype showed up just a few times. The DNA of the CDR3 is TGTGCCAGCAGCGCAGATGGGGGAACAGATACGCAGTATTTT. As protein: CASSADGGTDTQYF. The chain carries TRBV7-7 and TRBJ2-3, with D perhaps being TRBD1 or TRBD2 (5 bases each). V lost 5 bases and J 3 bases, leaving 12 bases between the germline ends. The CDR3 has 14 residues. The germline CDR1 and CDR2 sequences are SSHAT and FNYEAQ (reference sequence).

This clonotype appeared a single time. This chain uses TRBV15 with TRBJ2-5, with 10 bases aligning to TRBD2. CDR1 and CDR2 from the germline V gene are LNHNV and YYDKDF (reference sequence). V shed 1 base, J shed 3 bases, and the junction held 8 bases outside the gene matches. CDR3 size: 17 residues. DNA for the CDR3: TGTGCCACCAGCAGAGCCCTTCTCCTAGCGGGAGAAGAGACCCAGTACTTC. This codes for CATSRALLLAGEETQYF.

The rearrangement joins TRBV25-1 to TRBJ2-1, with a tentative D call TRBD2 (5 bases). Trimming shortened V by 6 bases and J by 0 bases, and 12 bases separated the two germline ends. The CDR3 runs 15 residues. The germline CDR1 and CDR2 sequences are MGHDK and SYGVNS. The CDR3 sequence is CASRETGFSYNEQFF. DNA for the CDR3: TGTGCCAGCAGGGAGACGGGATTCTCCTACAATGAGCAGTTCTTC.

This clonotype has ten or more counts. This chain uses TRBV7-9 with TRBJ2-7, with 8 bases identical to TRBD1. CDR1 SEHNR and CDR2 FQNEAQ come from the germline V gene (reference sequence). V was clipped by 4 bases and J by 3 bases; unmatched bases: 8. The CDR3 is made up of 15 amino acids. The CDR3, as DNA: TGTGCCAGCAGCTCAATGGGACAGGACTTCTACGAGCAGTACTTC. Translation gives CASSSMGQDFYEQYF.

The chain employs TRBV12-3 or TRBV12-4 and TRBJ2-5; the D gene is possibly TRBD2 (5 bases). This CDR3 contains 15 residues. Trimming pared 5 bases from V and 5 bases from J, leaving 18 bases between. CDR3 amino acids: CASSPSRGLEETQYF. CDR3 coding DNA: TGTGCCAGCAGTCCCTCTCGAGGGCTAGAGGAGACCCAGTACTTC.

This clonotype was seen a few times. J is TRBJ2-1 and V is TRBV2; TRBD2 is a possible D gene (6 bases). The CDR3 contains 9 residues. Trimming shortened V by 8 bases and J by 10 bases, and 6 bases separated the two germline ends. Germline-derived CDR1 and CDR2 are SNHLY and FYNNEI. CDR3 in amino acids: CASGREQFF. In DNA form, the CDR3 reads TGTGCCAGCGGGAGGGAGCAGTTCTTC.

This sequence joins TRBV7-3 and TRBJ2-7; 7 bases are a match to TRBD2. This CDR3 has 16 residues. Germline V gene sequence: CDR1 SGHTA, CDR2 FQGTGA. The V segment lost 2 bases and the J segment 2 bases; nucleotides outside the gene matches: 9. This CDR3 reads CASSLEGGPSPYEQYF. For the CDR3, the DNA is TGTGCCAGCAGCTTAGAGGGAGGGCCTAGTCCCTACGAGCAGTACTTC.

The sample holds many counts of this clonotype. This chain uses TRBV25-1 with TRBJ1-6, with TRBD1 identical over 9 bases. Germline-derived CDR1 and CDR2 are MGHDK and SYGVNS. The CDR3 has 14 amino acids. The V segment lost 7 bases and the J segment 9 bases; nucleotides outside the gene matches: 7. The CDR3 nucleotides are TGTGCCAGCACGGGACAGGGAATTGCTTCACCCCTCCACTTT. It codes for CASTGQGIASPLHF.

The CDR3 protein is CASSLYRSSYNEQFF. The CDR3 region has the DNA TGCGCCAGCAGCTTGTATCGGAGCTCCTACAATGAGCAGTTCTTC. The chain uses TRBV5-1 and TRBJ2-1; D not certain. Germline loops: CDR1 SGHRS, CDR2 YFSETQ. Trimming pared 1 base from V and 0 bases from J, leaving 8 bases between. This CDR3 comprises 15 residues.

The CDR3 nucleotides read TGTGCCAGCAGTCGAAAGGGCAGGGACACTGAAGCTTTCTTT. Its protein product is CASSRKGRDTEAFF. The genes are TRBV7-9 and TRBJ1-1; TRBD1 might be the D (5 bases). There are 14 residues in the CDR3. Germline CDR1 is SEHNR and CDR2 is FQNEAQ (reference sequence). V lost 6 bases and J lost 3, with 14 bases in between.